What follows are 30 T cell receptor beta chains derived from one specimen sequenced in a study of shared clonotypes between healthy human individuals. Profiled with immunoSEQ multiplex PCR; TCRdb holds only in-frame clones, not every one. The data contain about 680,000 clones, 73% of them seen just once; the ten biggest clones take up around 1.8%. The specimen was memory CD4+ T cells sorted from blood. Subset here: CD45RA-negative fraction. These receptors came from a woman in her twenties or thirties in good health.

The V and J genes are TRBV7-8 and TRBJ1-5, with 7 bases fitting TRBD1. Germline values: CDR1 SGHVS, CDR2 FQNEAQ. The CDR3 covers 20 residues. Germline trimming cut 4 bases from V and 0 bases from J; bases unmatched to any gene: 18. The DNA for the CDR3 is TGTGCCAGCAGCTACCATGCCTCCCGGGACAGTCTTTATAGCAATCAGCCCCAGCATTTT. Protein sequence: CASSYHASRDSLYSNQPQHF. Variable domain in full (rest from reference TRBV7-8 and TRBJ1-5): GAGVSQSPRYKVAKRGQDVALRCDPISGHVSLFWYQQALGQGPEFLTYFQNEAQLDKSGLPSDRFFAERPEGSVSTLKIQRTQQEDSAVYLCASSYHASRDSLYSNQPQHFGDGTRLSIL.

The V call is TRBV5-1, the J call TRBJ2-6; D possibly corresponds to TRBD1 (6 bases). Germline values: CDR1 SGHRS, CDR2 YFSETQ. Trimming pared 4 bases from V and 0 bases from J, leaving 14 bases between. This CDR3 spans 17 amino acids. CDR3 amino acids: CASSLTTGNSGANVLTF. The DNA for the CDR3 is TGCGCCAGCAGCCTAACGACAGGCAACTCTGGGGCCAACGTCCTGACTTTC. Filled out from reference TRBV5-1 and TRBJ2-6, the complete variable domain reads KAGVTQTPRYLIKTRGQQVTLSCSPISGHRSVSWYQQTPGQGLQFLFEYFSETQRNKGNFPGRFSGRQFSNSRSEMNVSTLELGDSALYLCASSLTTGNSGANVLTFGAGSRLTVL.

The chain is built from TRBV18 and TRBJ2-3; D is unclear. This CDR3 contains 16 residues. CDR1 and CDR2 from the germline V gene are KGHSH and LQKENI. V lost 3 bases, J lost 0 bases, and 13 bases lay in between. The CDR3 reads CASSPRVRSSTDTQYF. Written as DNA, the CDR3 is TGTGCCAGCTCACCTAGAGTCCGGTCTAGCACAGATACGCAGTATTTT.

The V call is TRBV2, the J call TRBJ1-1; no firm D call. The CDR3 contains 12 residues. Trimming removed 2 bases from V and 10 bases from J, with 11 bases in between. CDR1 and CDR2 (germline): SNHLY, FYNNEI. CDR3 DNA sequence: TGTGCCAGCAGTGAATTTGAGTTTGGAGCTTTCTTT. Its translation: CASSEFEFGAFF.

The genes are TRBV5-1 and TRBJ2-4, with TRBD2 matching over 12 bases. The germline V gene has CDR1 SGHRS and CDR2 YFSETQ. V was pared by 1 base and J by 9 bases, with 5 bases of the junction left unmatched. The CDR3 contains 15 residues. DNA for the CDR3: TGCGCCAGCAGCTTGTCGACTAGCGGGAGTGGCATTCAGTACTTC. Encoded protein: CASSLSTSGSGIQYF.

The chain links TRBV28 to TRBJ2-6; the match to TRBD1 covers 7 bases. The V gene's germline CDR1 is MDHEN and CDR2 SYDVKM. The CDR3 sequence is 17 residues long. V trimming: 5 bases; J trimming: 0 bases; junction bases outside the gene matches: 7. The CDR3 spells CASSVQQGNSGANVLTF. In nucleotides, the CDR3 is TGTGCCAGCAGTGTACAACAGGGGAACTCTGGGGCCAACGTCCTGACTTTC.

This clone was counted between two and nine times. The V gene is TRBV2, the J gene TRBJ2-5, with D perhaps matching TRBD1 or TRBD2 (6 bases each). V was shortened by 5 bases and J by 4 bases, with 26 bases between the two germline ends. Germline V gene data show CDR1 as SNHLY and CDR2 as FYNNEI. The CDR3 contains 18 residues. The CDR3, as DNA: TGTGCCAGCAGTACCACACCTGCTGGGACTTCCAGGGGAGAGACCCAGTACTTC. Protein product: CASSTTPAGTSRGETQYF.

Concerning this clone: Other DNA sequences in this specimen translate into the identical CDR3. The rearrangement uses TRBV30 and TRBJ2-2; 7 nucleotides agree with TRBD1. Trimming removed 0 bases from V and 3 bases from J; junction bases left unmatched: 4. Germline-derived CDR1 and CDR2 are GTSNPN and SVGIG (reference sequence). This CDR3 spans 15 amino acids. The DNA of the CDR3 is TGTGCCTGGAGTGTAGGGGACAGAGACACCGGGGAGCTGTTTTTT. It translates to CAWSVGDRDTGELFF.

This chain links TRBV19 with TRBJ2-7, with TRBD1 matching over 8 bases. The trim removed 1 base at V and 3 bases at J, leaving 8 bases unmatched. The length of the CDR3 is 16 residues. Germline V CDR1 and CDR2: LNHDA, SQIVND (reference sequence). The CDR3 loop is CASSIGGDRRGYEQYF. The CDR3 nucleotides are TGTGCCAGTAGTATAGGAGGGGACAGGCGTGGCTACGAGCAGTACTTC.

The genes are TRBV9 and TRBJ2-3; 12 bases are a match to TRBD2. V lost 0 bases and J lost 3; bases outside the gene matches: 5. The CDR3 sequence is 17 residues long. CDR1 and CDR2 (germline): SGDLS, YYNGEE. The CDR3 DNA reads as TGTGCCAGCAGCGTAGGACTAGCGGGAGTGGGGACAGATACGCAGTATTTT. This encodes CASSVGLAGVGTDTQYF.

About this clone: The identical CDR3 is also encoded by other nucleotide sequences in the sample. This rearrangement joins TRBV28 to TRBJ2-7, with 9 bases identical to TRBD1. J was trimmed by 3 bases and V by 6 bases; bases with no gene match: 6. Germline V gene lookup returns CDR1 MDHEN and CDR2 SYDVKM. This CDR3 comprises 14 residues. The CDR3: CASSSPGQGYEQYF. CDR3 nucleotide sequence: TGTGCCAGCAGCTCCCCGGGACAGGGCTACGAGCAGTACTTC.

This clone was detected ten times or more. The chain uses TRBV28 and TRBJ2-7, with a weak D call TRBD1 (6 bases). The CDR3 loop spans 18 amino acids. V was pared by 4 bases and J by 7 bases, with 29 bases between. Germline V gives CDR1 MDHEN, CDR2 SYDVKM. Here the CDR3 DNA reads TGTGCCAGCAGTTCCCTCGGTGGGGGCACTTATCTTGGGGGAGAGCAGTACTTC. This encodes CASSSLGGGTYLGGEQYF.

The chain combines TRBV19 with TRBJ1-3; 11 positions match TRBD1. Germline CDR1 reads LNHDA; CDR2 reads SQIVND (reference sequence). The V and J ends lost 8 bases and 7 bases, in that order; junction bases with no gene match: 4. This CDR3 contains 13 residues. This chain's CDR3 is CASSGTGGNTIYF. The CDR3 DNA reads as TGTGCCAGTTCGGGGACAGGGGGGAACACCATATATTTT.

The chain joins TRBV9 to TRBJ2-3; D unresolved. V lost 0 bases and J lost 0, with 11 bases in between. The CDR3 loop spans 16 amino acids. The germline CDR1 and CDR2 sequences are SGDLS and YYNGEE. The CDR3 here is CASSVGSFGSTDTQYF. In DNA form, the CDR3 reads TGTGCCAGCAGCGTAGGGAGCTTTGGGAGCACAGATACGCAGTATTTT.

This rearrangement joins TRBV10-1 to TRBJ2-2; TRBD1 is a possible D gene (5 bases). The CDR3 has 14 residues. Germline V gene data show CDR1 as WNHNN and CDR2 as SYGVQD (reference sequence). With 6 bases removed from V and 5 bases from J, the gap between germline ends came to 13 bases. CDR3 in amino acids: CASSSTAGTGELFF. The CDR3 DNA follows: TGCGCCAGCAGCTCCACCGCAGGGACCGGGGAGCTGTTTTTT.

The chain combines TRBV6-5 with TRBJ2-7; possibly TRBD2 for D (6 bases). CDR1 is MNHEY and CDR2 is SVGAGI in the germline V gene. The CDR3 is 16 residues long. The V and J ends lost 2 bases and 0 bases respectively, with 14 bases between them. The CDR3 sequence: CASSYRASDSSYEQYF. The CDR3 coding sequence is TGTGCCAGCAGTTACCGAGCTAGCGATAGCTCCTACGAGCAGTACTTC.

A note on this clone: Other DNA sequences of this sample code for an identical CDR3. The chain joins TRBV7-7 to TRBJ2-7; 7 nucleotides align to TRBD1. CDR1 and CDR2 (germline): SSHAT, FNYEAQ (reference sequence). This CDR3 has 13 amino acids. Trimming at V came to 4 bases and at J to 7 bases, leaving 7 bases not matched to a gene. In DNA, the CDR3 is TGTGCCAGCAGCTCTGACAGGGAAGGGGAGCAGTACTTC. Its protein is CASSSDREGEQYF.

This clone was counted a single time. The V and J genes are TRBV6-1 and TRBJ1-1; TRBD1 matches 7 bases. Per the germline V gene, CDR1 is MNHNS and CDR2 is SASEGT. V dropped 7 bases and J dropped 8; count of bases not matched to a gene: 4. This CDR3 has 11 amino acids. DNA for the CDR3: TGTGCCAGCATCGACAGGGTCGAAGCTTTCTTT. Residues: CASIDRVEAFF.

The rearrangement joins TRBV6-5 to TRBJ2-6; no clear D. This CDR3 spans 13 amino acids. Trimming shortened V by 6 bases and J by 0 bases, and 3 bases separated the two germline ends. Germline loops: CDR1 MNHEY, CDR2 SVGAGI. The CDR3 coding sequence is TGTGCCAGCAGAGTCTCTGGGGCCAACGTCCTGACTTTC. It specifies CASRVSGANVLTF.

The rearrangement links TRBV7-8 to TRBJ1-4; D is possibly TRBD1 (5 bases). The CDR3 runs 16 residues. Germline CDR1 SGHVS, CDR2 FQNEAQ. Trimming removed 4 bases from V and 5 bases from J, with 17 bases in between. The CDR3 loop reads CASSSDHPGTNEKLFF. CDR3 nucleotides: TGTGCCAGCAGCTCGGACCATCCCGGGACGAATGAAAAACTGTTTTTT.

This rearrangement joins TRBV5-5 to TRBJ2-7; 10 nucleotides match TRBD1. The V and J ends lost 0 bases and 4 bases, in that order; junction bases with no gene match: 1. Germline V gives CDR1 SGHKS, CDR2 YYEKEE (reference sequence). The CDR3 is 14 residues long. The DNA for the CDR3 is TGTGCCAGCAGCTTGGGGACAGGGGGTTACGAGCAGTACTTC. This translates into CASSLGTGGYEQYF.

This chain joins TRBV27 and TRBJ2-6; 9 bases line up with TRBD1. J gave up 0 bases and V 5 bases, and 8 bases lay outside the gene matches. Per germline, CDR1 MNHEY and CDR2 SMNVEV (reference sequence). The CDR3 covers 18 residues. DNA of the CDR3: TGTGCCAGCAGTACCAACAGGGGGCTGGGCTCTGGGGCCAACGTCCTGACTTTC. This gives the protein CASSTNRGLGSGANVLTF. The full variable domain, in which reference TRBV27 and TRBJ2-6 provide the parts outside the CDR3, is EAQVTQNPRYLITVTGKKLTVTCSQNMNHEYMSWYRQDPGLGLRQIYYSMNVEVTDKGDVPEGYKVSRKEKRNFPLILESPSPNQTSLYFCASSTNRGLGSGANVLTFGAGSRLTVL.

The chain combines TRBV7-6 with TRBJ2-3; no reliable D call. The CDR3 spans 13 residues. Germline V CDR1 and CDR2: SGHVS, FNYEAQ. V lost 3 bases and J lost 2, with 6 bases in between. The CDR3 sequence is CASSFHSTDTQYF. In DNA form, the CDR3 reads TGTGCCAGCAGCTTCCATTCCACAGATACGCAGTATTTT.

This clone was recorded a few times. The V call is TRBV7-8, the J call TRBJ2-7; tentatively, D is TRBD1 (5 bases). Trimming stripped 5 bases from V and 5 bases from J, with 13 bases between. This CDR3 spans 13 amino acids. The V gene's germline CDR1 is SGHVS and CDR2 FQNEAQ. CDR3 in DNA: TGTGCCAGCAGCCAGGGCCAGTCCAACGAGCAGTACTTC. Translation: CASSQGQSNEQYF.

This chain links TRBV5-1 with TRBJ2-5, with 8 bases identical to TRBD1. The CDR3 covers 13 residues. Trimming removed 2 bases from V and 5 bases from J; junction bases left unmatched: 2. Germline lookup yields CDR1 SGHRS and CDR2 YFSETQ. CDR3 nucleotides: TGCGCCAGCAGCTTCACAGGGGGGGAGACCCAGTACTTC. Translation gives CASSFTGGETQYF.

The J gene is TRBJ2-7, the V gene TRBV7-8; D not certain. The V end was cut by 3 bases, the J end by 7 bases, with 13 bases between. Per germline, CDR1 SGHVS and CDR2 FQNEAQ. The CDR3 loop spans 13 amino acids. Here the CDR3 reads CASSFLVLEEQYF. The CDR3 DNA is TGTGCCAGCAGCTTCCTTGTCTTGGAGGAGCAGTACTTC. Supplemented by reference TRBV7-8 and TRBJ2-7, the full variable domain reads GAGVSQSPRYKVAKRGQDVALRCDPISGHVSLFWYQQALGQGPEFLTYFQNEAQLDKSGLPSDRFFAERPEGSVSTLKIQRTQQEDSAVYLCASSFLVLEEQYFGPGTRLTVT.

The rearrangement links TRBV6-6 to TRBJ2-7; no clear D. Trimming left V 5 bases short and J 7 bases short, with 12 bases between. Germline V CDR1 and CDR2: MNHNY, SVGAGI (reference sequence). The length of the CDR3 is 12 residues. CDR3 sequence (DNA): TGTGCCAGCAGTACCGCGGACGAGGAGCAGTACTTC. This encodes CASSTADEEQYF.

This clone was seen repeatedly, ten times or more. Other nucleotide sequences in the sample specify the same CDR3. The rearrangement links TRBV15 to TRBJ2-1; TRBD1 aligns across 7 bases. J lost 1 base, V lost 0 bases, and 0 bases had no gene match. The CDR3 is 15 residues long. CDR1 is LNHNV and CDR2 is YYDKDF in the germline V gene (reference sequence). As DNA, the CDR3 is TGTGCCACCAGCAGAGAGACAGGGTCCTACAATGAGCAGTTCTTC. Translating it yields CATSRETGSYNEQFF. Supplemented by reference TRBV15 and TRBJ2-1, the full variable domain reads DAMVIQNPRYQVTQFGKPVTLSCSQTLNHNVMYWYQQKSSQAPKLLFHYYDKDFNNEADTPDNFQSRRPNTSFCFLDIRSPGLGDTAMYLCATSRETGSYNEQFFGPGTRLTVL.

This chain links TRBV15 with TRBJ2-1; 15 nucleotides agree with TRBD2. With V trimmed by 1 base and J by 7 bases, 5 bases remained unmatched. Germline CDR1 and CDR2: LNHNV and YYDKDF (reference sequence). The CDR3 runs to 17 residues. CDR3 coding DNA: TGTGCCACCAGCAGAGGGGGTGGGACTAGCGGGAGGAATGAGCAGTTCTTC. Translation gives CATSRGGGTSGRNEQFF.

The chain joins TRBV28 to TRBJ2-5, with D perhaps being TRBD1 or TRBD2 (5 bases each). V was shortened by 5 bases and J by 3 bases, with 13 bases between the two germline ends. This CDR3 comprises 14 residues. Germline V gene data show CDR1 as MDHEN and CDR2 as SYDVKM. The CDR3, as DNA: TGTGCCAGCAGTGGCAGTGGGACGGAAGAGACCCAGTACTTC. Its protein is CASSGSGTEETQYF.